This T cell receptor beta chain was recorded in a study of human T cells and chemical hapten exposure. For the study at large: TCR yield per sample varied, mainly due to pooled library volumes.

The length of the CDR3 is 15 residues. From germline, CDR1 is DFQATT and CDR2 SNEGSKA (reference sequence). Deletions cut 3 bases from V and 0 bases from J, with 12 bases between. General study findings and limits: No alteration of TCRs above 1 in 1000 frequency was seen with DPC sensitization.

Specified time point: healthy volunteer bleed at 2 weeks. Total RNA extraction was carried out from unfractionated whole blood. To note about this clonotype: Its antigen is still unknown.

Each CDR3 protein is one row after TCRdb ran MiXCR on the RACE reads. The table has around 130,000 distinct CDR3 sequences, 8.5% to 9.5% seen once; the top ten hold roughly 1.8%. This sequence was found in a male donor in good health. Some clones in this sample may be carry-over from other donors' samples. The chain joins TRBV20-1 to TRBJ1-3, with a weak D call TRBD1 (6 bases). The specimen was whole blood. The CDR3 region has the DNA TGCAGTGCTAGCCCAGACAGGAGCTCTGGAAACACCATATATTTT. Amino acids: CSASPDRSSGNTIYF.